This record looks at one TCR beta chain sequence and its context. This sample was taken from a study of blood T cell repertoires in COVID-19. The CDR3 is made up of 15 amino acids. Germline V lookup: CDR1 SGHRS, CDR2 YFSETQ. Trimming took 0 bases from V and 5 from J; bases not matched to a gene: 7. This table comes from immunoSEQ multiplex PCR, and its TCRdb copy is limited to in-frame clones, with some not included. The table shows about 200,000 clones, with around 85% occurring only once. This chain connects TRBV5-1 to TRBJ1-1, with 7 bases that match TRBD1. The source is a man aged 60 to 75 with COVID-19, enrolled during active disease. The sample consisted of peripheral blood. CDR3 sequence (DNA): TGCGCCAGCAGCTTGGTGGAGGGGGCTGGAACTGAAGCTTTCTTT. This codes for CASSLVEGAGTEAFF.